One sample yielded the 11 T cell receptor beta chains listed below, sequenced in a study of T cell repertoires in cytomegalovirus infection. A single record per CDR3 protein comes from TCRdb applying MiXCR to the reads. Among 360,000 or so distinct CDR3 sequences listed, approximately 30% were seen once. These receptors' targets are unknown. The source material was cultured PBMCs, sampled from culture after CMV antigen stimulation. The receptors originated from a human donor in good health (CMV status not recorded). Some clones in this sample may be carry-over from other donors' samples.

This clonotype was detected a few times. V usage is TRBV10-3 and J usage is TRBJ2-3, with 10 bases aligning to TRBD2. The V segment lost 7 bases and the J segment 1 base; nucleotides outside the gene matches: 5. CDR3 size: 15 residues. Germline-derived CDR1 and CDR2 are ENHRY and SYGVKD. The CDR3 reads CAINPLAGGTDTQYF. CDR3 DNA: TGTGCCATCAACCCGCTAGCGGGAGGCACAGATACGCAGTATTTT.

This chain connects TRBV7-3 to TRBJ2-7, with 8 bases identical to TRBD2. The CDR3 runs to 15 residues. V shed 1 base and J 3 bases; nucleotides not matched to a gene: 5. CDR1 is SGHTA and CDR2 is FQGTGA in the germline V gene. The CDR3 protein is CASSLRPSGRYEQYF. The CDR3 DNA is TGTGCCAGCAGCTTAAGGCCTAGCGGGCGCTACGAGCAGTACTTC.

CDR3 loop: CASTLRGREWNNEQFF. The DNA for the CDR3 is TGTGCCAGCACCCTAAGGGGACGGGAGTGGAACAATGAGCAGTTCTTC. The chain joins TRBV7-2 to TRBJ2-1, with D possibly matching TRBD2 (6 bases). CDR3 length equals 16 residues. The germline gives CDR1 SGHTA, CDR2 FQGNSA. V lost 7 bases and J lost 5, with 21 bases in between.

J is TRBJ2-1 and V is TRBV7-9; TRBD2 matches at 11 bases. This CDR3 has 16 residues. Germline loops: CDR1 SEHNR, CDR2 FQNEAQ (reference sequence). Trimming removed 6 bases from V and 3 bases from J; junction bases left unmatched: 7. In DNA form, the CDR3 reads TGTGCCAGCAGTCGTCCTCTAGCGGGAGGCTACAATGAGCAGTTCTTC. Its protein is CASSRPLAGGYNEQFF. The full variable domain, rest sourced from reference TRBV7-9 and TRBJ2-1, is DTGVSQNPRHKITKRGQNVTFRCDPISEHNRLYWYRQTLGQGPEFLTYFQNEAQLEKSRLLSDRFSAERPKGSFSTLEIQRTEQGDSAMYLCASSRPLAGGYNEQFFGPGTRLTVL.

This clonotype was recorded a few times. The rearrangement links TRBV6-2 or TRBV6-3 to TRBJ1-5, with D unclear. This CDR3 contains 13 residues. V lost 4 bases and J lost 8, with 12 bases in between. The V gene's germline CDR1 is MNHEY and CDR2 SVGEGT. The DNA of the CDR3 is TGTGCCAGCAGTTCGGTCCACTGGGAGCCCCAGCATTTT. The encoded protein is CASSSVHWEPQHF.

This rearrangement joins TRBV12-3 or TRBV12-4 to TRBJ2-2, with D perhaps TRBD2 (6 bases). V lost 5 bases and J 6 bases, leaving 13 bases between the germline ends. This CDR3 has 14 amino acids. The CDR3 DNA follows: TGTGCCAGCAGTATAGGAGGGGCGCCCGGGGAGCTGTTTTTT. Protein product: CASSIGGAPGELFF.

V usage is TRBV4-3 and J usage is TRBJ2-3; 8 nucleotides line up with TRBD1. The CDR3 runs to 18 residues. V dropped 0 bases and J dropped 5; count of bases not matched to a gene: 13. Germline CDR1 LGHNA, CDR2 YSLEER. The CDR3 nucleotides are TGCGCCAGCAGCCAAGATAGTTTATGGCAGGGGGCAGGAGATACGCAGTATTTT. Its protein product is CASSQDSLWQGAGDTQYF.

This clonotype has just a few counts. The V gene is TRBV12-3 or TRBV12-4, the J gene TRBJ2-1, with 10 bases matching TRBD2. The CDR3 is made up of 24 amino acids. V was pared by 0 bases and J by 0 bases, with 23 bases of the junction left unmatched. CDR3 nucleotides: TGTGCCAGCAGTTTAGCGCAGCTCCCCTCTACAAAGAGCGGGAGGGCCCGCTCCTACAATGAGCAGTTCTTC. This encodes CASSLAQLPSTKSGRARSYNEQFF.

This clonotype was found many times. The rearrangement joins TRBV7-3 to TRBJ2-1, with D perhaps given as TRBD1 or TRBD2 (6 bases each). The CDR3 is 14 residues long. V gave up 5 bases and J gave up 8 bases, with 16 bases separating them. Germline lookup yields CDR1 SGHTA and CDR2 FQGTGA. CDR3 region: CASSPGTTSHEQFF. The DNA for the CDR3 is TGTGCCAGCAGCCCCGGGACAACTAGCCATGAGCAGTTCTTC.

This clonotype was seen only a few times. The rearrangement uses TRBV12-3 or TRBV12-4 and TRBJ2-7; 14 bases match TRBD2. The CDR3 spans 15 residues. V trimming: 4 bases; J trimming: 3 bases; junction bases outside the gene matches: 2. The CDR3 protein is CASSYGTSGSYEQYF. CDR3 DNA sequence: TGTGCCAGCAGTTACGGGACTAGCGGGAGCTACGAGCAGTACTTC.

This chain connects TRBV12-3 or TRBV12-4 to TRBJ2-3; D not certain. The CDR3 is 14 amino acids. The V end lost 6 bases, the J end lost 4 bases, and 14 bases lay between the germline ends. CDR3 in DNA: TGTGCCAGCAGCAGACTGCGCGGCGCAGATACGCAGTATTTT. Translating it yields CASSRLRGADTQYF.